These 27 T cell receptor beta chains share one sample of origin, sequenced in a study of T cell changes during pregnancy in multiple sclerosis. TCRdb keeps only in-frame clones here, not all; method: immunoSEQ multiplex PCR. This repertoire shows over 30,000 clones, around nine tenths found once; its top ten account for 3.5% to 4%. The input for sequencing was CD8+ T cells from peripheral blood mononuclear cells, taken in the third trimester of pregnancy. These receptors all stem from a female donor with multiple sclerosis, enrolled in a pregnancy study.

The chain is built from TRBV7-2 and TRBJ1-5; TRBD1 matches 8 bases. The junction had 7 bases not matched to a gene; V was cut back by 5 bases and J by 4 bases. From germline, CDR1 is SGHTA and CDR2 FQGNSA. The CDR3 is 15 amino acids. The CDR3 DNA sequence: TGTGCCAGCAGCAGTTATGGACAGGGTAATCAGCCCCAGCATTTT. Its protein is CASSSYGQGNQPQHF.

V and J are TRBV7-2 and TRBJ1-5; D gene unclear. Germline values: CDR1 SGHTA, CDR2 FQGNSA. The CDR3 has 16 residues. V shed 3 bases and J shed 3 bases, with 15 bases lying between them. Here the CDR3 reads CASSLDGIAANQPQHF. The CDR3 DNA is TGTGCCAGCAGCTTGGACGGGATAGCGGCCAATCAGCCCCAGCATTTT.

The genes are TRBV6-1 and TRBJ2-3, with TRBD2 identical over 14 bases. With V trimmed by 2 bases and J by 2 bases, 9 bases remained unmatched. The CDR3 totals 19 residues. Germline CDR1 MNHNS, CDR2 SASEGT. The CDR3 nucleotides are TGTGCCAGCAGTGAAAGATCGGGACTAGCGGGGGCGTACACAGATACGCAGTATTTT. Its protein product is CASSERSGLAGAYTDTQYF.

The chain employs TRBV6-9 and TRBJ2-5; TRBD2 agrees at 12 bases. The V and J ends lost 4 bases and 5 bases, in that order; junction bases with no gene match: 2. The V gene's germline CDR1 is MNHGY and CDR2 SVAAGI. This CDR3 contains 14 residues. CDR3 nucleotides: TGTGCCAGCAGTTCTACTAGCGGGGGGGAGACCCAGTACTTC. Translating gives CASSSTSGGETQYF.

By sample fraction, this clone is medium-sized (0.01 to 0.1%). V and J are TRBV9 and TRBJ2-3; weak D call: TRBD1 (5 bases). CDR1 and CDR2 (germline): SGDLS, YYNGEE. V was trimmed by 4 bases and J by 2 bases, leaving 11 bases between them. CDR3 length equals 14 residues. The CDR3 spells CASSSGINTDTQYF. CDR3 in DNA: TGTGCCAGCAGCTCAGGGATAAACACAGATACGCAGTATTTT.

J is TRBJ2-5 and V is TRBV4-1; 9 positions match TRBD2. J was trimmed by 6 bases and V by 2 bases; bases with no gene match: 13. The V gene's germline CDR1 is MGHRA and CDR2 YSYEKL. The CDR3 sequence is 17 residues long. CDR3 amino acids: CASSQRPPAGGQKTQYF. CDR3 nucleotide sequence: TGCGCCAGCAGCCAAAGACCCCCCGCGGGGGGGCAAAAGACCCAGTACTTC.

The chain has TRBV9 and TRBJ2-7, with D possibly matching TRBD2 (6 bases). This CDR3 is built from 14 residues. V lost 0 bases, J lost 3 bases, and 10 bases lay in between. In germline, CDR1 is SGDLS, CDR2 YYNGEE. CDR3 in amino acids: CASSVGDSNYEQYF. In DNA, the CDR3 is TGTGCCAGCAGCGTAGGGGACTCGAACTACGAGCAGTACTTC.

V and J are TRBV10-3 and TRBJ2-5; 8 bases map to TRBD1. Germline V gene data show CDR1 as ENHRY and CDR2 as SYGVKD. Trimming removed 2 bases from V and 5 bases from J; junction bases left unmatched: 10. The CDR3 covers 16 residues. CDR3 nucleotides: TGTGCCATCAGTGAGCCCCACAGGGGGACGGGGGAGACCCAGTACTTC. Translating gives CAISEPHRGTGETQYF.

V and J are TRBV4-2 and TRBJ1-2, with D perhaps matching TRBD1 (5 bases). The CDR3 has 19 amino acids. V shed 1 base and J shed 2 bases, with 23 bases lying between them. CDR1 LGHNA and CDR2 YNFKEQ come from the germline V gene. As DNA, the CDR3 is TGTGCCAGCAGCCAAGGGCCCCGCGACAGCGTCCCGGTGAACTATGGCTACACCTTC. Translated, it gives CASSQGPRDSVPVNYGYTF.

V usage is TRBV19 and J usage is TRBJ1-2, with 8 bases matching TRBD1. The germline gives CDR1 LNHDA, CDR2 SQIVND (reference sequence). The V segment lost 10 bases and the J segment 9 bases; nucleotides outside the gene matches: 10. This CDR3 comprises 12 residues. CDR3 sequence: CATLEDRERYTF. As DNA, the CDR3 is TGTGCCACCCTGGAGGACAGGGAGCGCTACACCTTC.

The chain carries TRBV5-4 and TRBJ2-5, with D possibly being TRBD2 (5 bases). V lost 3 bases to trimming and J lost 5 bases, with 11 bases between them. The CDR3 is 13 amino acids. CDR1 and CDR2 (germline): SGHNT, YYREEE (reference sequence). This chain's CDR3 is CASSWRGMETQYF. In nucleotides, the CDR3 is TGTGCCAGCAGCTGGAGAGGGATGGAGACCCAGTACTTC.

By its share, this clone is medium-sized. The chain employs TRBV30 and TRBJ1-1; D may be TRBD1 (5 bases). In germline, CDR1 is GTSNPN, CDR2 SVGIG (reference sequence). The CDR3 runs 13 residues. V was cut by 3 bases and J by 5 bases, with 13 bases left in between. CDR3 sequence: CAWSGGSGTEAFF. For the CDR3, the DNA is TGTGCCTGGAGCGGGGGGTCTGGAACTGAAGCTTTCTTT.

This chain connects TRBV18 to TRBJ1-2; TRBD1 might be the D (6 bases). Looked up from germline, CDR1 is KGHSH and CDR2 is LQKENI. The CDR3 is made up of 16 amino acids. The V end lost 0 bases, the J end lost 2 bases, and 13 bases lay between the germline ends. This chain's CDR3 is CASSPPATQGNYGYTF. CDR3 sequence (DNA): TGTGCCAGCTCACCACCGGCGACTCAGGGGAACTATGGCTACACCTTC. Full variable domain (missing parts from reference TRBV18 and TRBJ1-2): NAGVMQNPRHLVRRRGQEARLRCSPMKGHSHVYWYRQLPEEGLKFMVYLQKENIIDESGMPKERFSAEFPKEGPSILRIQQVVRGDSAAYFCASSPPATQGNYGYTFGSGTRLTVV.

V usage is TRBV5-5 and J usage is TRBJ2-7; tentative D call: TRBD2 (6 bases). Trimming cost V 0 bases and J 6 bases, with 13 bases left between them. This CDR3 is built from 14 residues. CDR1 and CDR2 from the germline V gene are SGHKS and YYEKEE (reference sequence). The CDR3: CASSLAWGRSEQYF. The CDR3 DNA follows: TGTGCCAGCAGCTTGGCTTGGGGGAGGTCCGAGCAGTACTTC.

The chain carries TRBV11-3 and TRBJ2-7, with TRBD2 as a possible D gene (5 bases). From germline, CDR1 is SGHNT and CDR2 YENEEA. Trimming removed 5 bases from V and 5 bases from J, with 13 bases in between. The CDR3 totals 13 residues. CDR3 nucleotide sequence: TGTGCCAGCAGCCTGGCAGGAGCGGACGAGCAGTACTTC. It specifies CASSLAGADEQYF.

The V gene is TRBV4-2, the J gene TRBJ2-3; D is perhaps TRBD2 (5 bases). Trimming stripped 1 base from V and 5 bases from J, with 10 bases between. This CDR3 comprises 14 residues. In germline, CDR1 is LGHNA, CDR2 YNFKEQ. In DNA form, the CDR3 reads TGTGCCAGCAGCCAAGGTCCCGCGGGAGATACGCAGTATTTT. This codes for CASSQGPAGDTQYF.

This clone has just one count. This chain's CDR3 is CASSPSLSSGGYTF. As DNA, the CDR3 is TGTGCCAGCAGCCCCTCCCTCAGCTCGGGAGGCTACACCTTC. The rearrangement joins TRBV7-6 to TRBJ1-2; D call uncertain. Looked up from germline, CDR1 is SGHVS and CDR2 is FNYEAQ. V was trimmed by 5 bases and J by 8 bases, leaving 18 bases between them. This CDR3 has 14 residues.

The chain joins TRBV27 to TRBJ2-7; D is possibly TRBD1 (6 bases). Trimming took off 0 bases at V and 3 bases at J, with 18 bases between the two ends. This CDR3 comprises 17 residues. The germline V gene encodes CDR1 MNHEY and CDR2 SMNVEV (reference sequence). Here the CDR3 reads CASSLSGQLGRFYEQYF. In DNA, the CDR3 is TGTGCCAGCAGTTTATCGGGACAACTGGGGCGATTCTACGAGCAGTACTTC.

This clone was picked up a small number of times. In DNA, the CDR3 is TGTGCCAGCAGTGAACGAACAGCCTATGGCTACACCTTC. This encodes CASSERTAYGYTF. The chain uses TRBV6-1 and TRBJ1-2; D unclear. The germline V gene encodes CDR1 MNHNS and CDR2 SASEGT. This CDR3 has 13 amino acids. Trimming left V 2 bases short and J 4 bases short, with 8 bases between.

The chain combines TRBV30 with TRBJ1-2; possible D gene TRBD1, 6 bases. The CDR3 spans 13 residues. Deletions cut 4 bases from V and 7 bases from J, with 16 bases between. Looked up from germline, CDR1 is GTSNPN and CDR2 is SVGIG (reference sequence). The CDR3 sequence is CAWTGSQGLGYTF. The CDR3 DNA sequence: TGTGCCTGGACCGGGTCGCAGGGGCTTGGCTACACCTTC.

This chain uses TRBV7-3 with TRBJ2-7, with D unresolved. V dropped 3 bases and J dropped 1 base, with 7 bases sitting between them. The CDR3 has 13 residues. Germline CDR1 reads SGHTA; CDR2 reads FQGTGA. The CDR3 sequence is CASSLGISYEQYF. CDR3 DNA: TGTGCCAGCAGCTTGGGCATTTCCTACGAGCAGTACTTC.

The CDR3: CATSREGLALQETQYF. Written as DNA, the CDR3 is TGTGCCACCAGCAGAGAGGGACTAGCTCTCCAAGAGACCCAGTACTTC. The chain employs TRBV15 and TRBJ2-5, with TRBD2 identical over 9 bases. V was clipped by 0 bases and J by 1 base; unmatched bases: 3. This CDR3 is built from 16 residues. From germline, CDR1 is LNHNV and CDR2 YYDKDF (reference sequence). The full variable domain, completed using reference TRBV15 and TRBJ2-5, is DAMVIQNPRYQVTQFGKPVTLSCSQTLNHNVMYWYQQKSSQAPKLLFHYYDKDFNNEADTPDNFQSRRPNTSFCFLDIRSPGLGDTAMYLCATSREGLALQETQYFGPGTRLLVL.

The CDR3 coding sequence is TGTGCCAGCAGCTCCTGGACAGGGGACCAAGAGACCCAGTACTTC. This gives the protein CASSSWTGDQETQYF. The V and J genes are TRBV5-4 and TRBJ2-5; TRBD1 matches 9 bases. CDR1 and CDR2 (germline): SGHNT, YYREEE (reference sequence). V shed 3 bases and J 0 bases; nucleotides not matched to a gene: 3. CDR3 length equals 15 residues.

In this sample, this clone turned up once. The J gene is TRBJ1-2, the V gene TRBV9, with a possible D match to TRBD1 (5 bases). The germline gives CDR1 SGDLS, CDR2 YYNGEE. Trimming removed 3 bases from V and 4 bases from J, with 10 bases in between. This CDR3 comprises 13 residues. In DNA form, the CDR3 reads TGTGCCAGCAGCGCGGCAGGGTTCTATGGCTACACCTTC. Amino acid sequence: CASSAAGFYGYTF.

The chain links TRBV19 to TRBJ2-7; possibly TRBD2 for D (5 bases). Trimming took off 3 bases at V and 3 bases at J, with 6 bases between the two ends. Germline CDR1 is LNHDA and CDR2 is SQIVND (reference sequence). This CDR3 has 12 amino acids. CDR3 loop: CASSIEGYEQYF. CDR3 in DNA: TGTGCCAGTAGTATTGAGGGCTACGAGCAGTACTTC. The whole variable domain, remainder taken from reference TRBV19 and TRBJ2-7, is DGGITQSPKYLFRKEGQNVTLSCEQNLNHDAMYWYRQDPGQGLRLIYYSQIVNDFQKGDIAEGYSVSREKKESFPLTVTSAQKNPTAFYLCASSIEGYEQYFGPGTRLTVT.

This chain joins TRBV6-4 and TRBJ2-3; 11 bases line up with TRBD2. Germline lookup yields CDR1 MRHNA and CDR2 SNTAGT. After removal of 3 bases from V and 3 bases from J, the junction contained 5 bases not matched to a gene. This CDR3 is built from 16 residues. The chain's CDR3 is CASSEGSGGATDTQYF. Written as DNA, the CDR3 is TGTGCCAGCAGTGAAGGTAGCGGGGGGGCGACAGATACGCAGTATTTT.

The chain uses TRBV18 and TRBJ2-7, with 10 bases matching TRBD2. J lost 2 bases, V lost 3 bases, and 4 bases had no gene match. Germline loops: CDR1 KGHSH, CDR2 LQKENI. The CDR3 has 15 amino acids. The CDR3 DNA follows: TGTGCCAGCTCACCGACTAGCGGGCAGACCTACGAGCAGTACTTC. Amino acid sequence: CASSPTSGQTYEQYF.